Only a few counts were recorded for the clone carrying this T cell receptor beta chain. CDR3 length: 14 residues. Germline lookup yields CDR1 MNHEY and CDR2 SMNVEV (reference sequence). V lost 5 bases to trimming and J lost 7 bases; unmatched junction nucleotides: 4. These data come from a study of early T cells in non-severe SARS-CoV-2 infection. TCRdb redid the calling of the 5' RACE reads with MiXCR, one entry per CDR3 protein. The table includes about 68,000 distinct CDR3 sequences, more than 9% detected once. The sequence derives from an adult who was a healthcare worker with PCR-confirmed SARS-CoV-2 infection or an uninfected control (not recorded which). The genes are TRBV27 and TRBJ1-6; 8 bases align to TRBD1. Source material: whole blood. The CDR3 coding sequence is TGTGCCAGCAGTCTAGGGACAGGAAATTCACCCCTCCACTTT. Its protein product is CASSLGTGNSPLHF.